This paragraph covers one TCR beta chain sequence. Antigen unknown. Germline CDR1 and CDR2: MNHNY and SVGAGI (reference sequence). J lost 3 bases, V lost 6 bases, and 11 bases had no gene match. This CDR3 comprises 16 residues. TCRdb's table, derived via immunoSEQ multiplex PCR, lists solely in-frame clones and lacks some. Among approximately 940,000 clones, around 80% were seen once, and the ten largest hold about 1.5%. The source of the sample is a study of shared clonotypes between healthy human individuals. Points from the study as a whole: An anticipated effect of sequencing depth on clonotype sharing among donors was recognized.

Sample: memory CD4+ T cells sorted from blood. Indicated subset: CD45RA-negative fraction. The chain has TRBV6-6 and TRBJ2-3; 8 bases agree with TRBD1. The sequence derives from a man between 18 and 29 years old in good health. DNA of the CDR3: TGTGCCAGCAGAGCCTTAGGACAGGGAGGAACAGATACGCAGTATTTT. This translates into CASRALGQGGTDTQYF.